A selection of T cell receptor beta chains follows, all from one sample in a study of human T cells and chemical hapten exposure. TCRdb reprocessed the RACE reads with MiXCR, giving one entry per CDR3 protein. The table lists some 41,000 distinct CDR3 sequences, 4% of them singletons, with about 26% in the top ten. Sequenced here: whole blood, sampled in connection with sensitization to the hapten diphenylcyclopropenone (DPC). These receptors were taken from a man between 50 and 59 years old with alopecia areata. Some clones in this sample may be carry-over from other donors' samples. Each CDR3 is given with its conserved first and last residue. The D gene is left open where the match is weak. Size is stated for part of the rows, as once, few or many counts, or as a class when the clone is expanded.

abundance	v_gene	d_gene	j_gene	CDR3aa	CDR3nt
many	TRBV7-3	TRBD1	TRBJ1-2	CASSSDRVGYTF	TGTGCCAGCAGCTCGGACAGGGTCGGCTACACCTTC
many	TRBV5-4	NA	TRBJ2-2	CASSFPYTGELFF	TGTGCCAGCAGCTTTCCTTACACCGGGGAGCTGTTTTTT
many	TRBV20-1	NA	TRBJ1-5	CSARDPGVSNQPQHF	TGCAGTGCTAGAGATCCAGGGGTGAGCAATCAGCCCCAGCATTTT
many	TRBV25-1	TRBD1	TRBJ1-2	CASVSQGTGAGVGGYTF	TGTGCCAGCGTTTCGCAGGGGACAGGTGCTGGGGTAGGAGGCTACACCTTC
many	TRBV6-2/TRBV6-3	NA	TRBJ2-3	CASRNREVTDTQYF	TGTGCCAGCAGAAATAGGGAGGTTACGGATACGCAGTATTTT
once	TRBV5-1	NA	TRBJ2-1	CASSLNRGDGEQFF	TGCGCCAGCAGCTTGAATCGAGGGGACGGTGAGCAGTTCTTC
many	TRBV7-8	NA	TRBJ1-6	CASSPSGGYSPLHF	TGTGCCAGCAGCCCGTCGGGGGGGTATTCACCCCTCCACTTT
many	TRBV5-1	NA	TRBJ1-1	CASSSAGTGMNTEAFF	TGCGCCAGCAGCTCCGCGGGTACCGGGATGAACACTGAAGCTTTCTTT
many	TRBV19	NA	TRBJ2-6	CASSMAHGASAGANVLTF	TGTGCCAGTAGTATGGCCCACGGGGCGAGCGCTGGGGCCAACGTCCTGACTTTC
few	TRBV12-3/TRBV12-4	NA	TRBJ1-3	CASSSRGAPGNTIYF	TGTGCCAGCAGTTCGAGGGGGGCGCCTGGAAACACCATATATTTT
many	TRBV28	NA	TRBJ2-7	CASSPHREVSEQYF	TGTGCCAGCAGTCCCCACAGGGAGGTCTCCGAGCAGTACTTC
many	TRBV2	TRBD2	TRBJ2-5	CASSVGTRGETQYF	TGTGCCAGCAGTGTAGGGACTAGAGGAGAGACCCAGTACTTC
many	TRBV10-3	NA	TRBJ2-7	CAISAGSTYEQYF	TGTGCCATCAGTGCGGGATCCACCTACGAGCAGTACTTC
many	TRBV27	TRBD1	TRBJ1-5	CASSPQGAGQPQHF	TGTGCCAGCAGTCCACAGGGGGCCGGGCAGCCCCAGCATTTT
many	TRBV9	NA	TRBJ2-3	CASSAVPGEPPFTDTQYF	TGTGCCAGCAGCGCAGTCCCGGGAGAGCCGCCCTTCACAGATACGCAGTATTTT
many	TRBV28	NA	TRBJ2-3	CASRGTSSLTDTQYF	TGTGCCAGCAGAGGTACTAGTTCGTTGACAGATACGCAGTATTTT
many	TRBV5-4	NA	TRBJ2-6	CASSPLGLSGANVLTF	TGTGCCAGCAGCCCCCTCGGCCTCTCTGGGGCCAACGTCCTGACTTTC
many	TRBV25-1	NA	TRBJ2-2	CASSPKTWRTGELFF	TGTGCCAGCAGCCCCAAGACCTGGCGCACCGGGGAGCTGTTTTTT
many	TRBV5-1	NA	TRBJ2-1	CASSRGVAYNEQFF	TGCGCCAGCAGCCGAGGGGTGGCCTACAATGAGCAGTTCTTC
many	TRBV25-1	NA	TRBJ2-1	CASSGLTSSYNEQFF	TGTGCCAGCAGTGGACTAACGAGCTCCTACAATGAGCAGTTCTTC
few	TRBV11-2	NA	TRBJ2-7	CASSLGGQSYEQYF	TGTGCCAGCAGCTTAGGAGGACAGTCCTACGAGCAGTACTTC
many	TRBV6-6	TRBD2	TRBJ2-1	CASSQRDQSYNEQFF	TGTGCCAGCAGCCAGCGGGACCAATCGTACAATGAGCAGTTCTTC
many	TRBV7-7	NA	TRBJ2-1	CASSPPGTLLDEQFF	TGTGCTAGCAGCCCCCCCGGGACCTTATTAGATGAGCAGTTCTTC
many	TRBV7-8	TRBD1	TRBJ1-4	CASSLIGQGKKLFF	TGTGCCAGCAGCTTAATTGGACAGGGGAAAAAACTGTTTTTT
many	TRBV7-9	NA	TRBJ2-7	CASSFDSYEQYF	TGTGCCAGCAGCTTCGACAGCTACGAGCAGTACTTC
many	TRBV5-4	NA	TRBJ2-1	CASSLAGGRRTSYNEQFF	TGTGCCAGCAGCTTGGCGGGGGGCCGGCGGACCTCCTACAATGAGCAGTTCTTC
many	TRBV20-1	NA	TRBJ2-3	CSAEYSLGGSTDTQYF	TGCAGTGCTGAATATTCACTGGGGGGTAGCACAGATACGCAGTATTTT
many	TRBV3-1	TRBD1	TRBJ2-1	CASSLGRGGGEQFF	TGTGCCAGCAGCCTGGGGCGAGGGGGCGGTGAGCAGTTCTTC
many	TRBV7-2	TRBD2	TRBJ2-5	CASSRSFSSGRQETQYF	TGTGCCAGCAGCCGATCCTTCTCTAGCGGGAGGCAAGAGACCCAGTACTTC
many	TRBV7-2	NA	TRBJ2-3	CASSLIGSPTRDTQYF	TGTGCCAGCAGCTTAATCGGGTCCCCTACACGCGATACGCAGTATTTT
few	TRBV10-3	NA	TRBJ2-7	CAISDGVGQSYEQYF	TGTGCCATCAGTGATGGAGTGGGCCAATCCTACGAGCAGTACTTC
NA	TRBV18	NA	TRBJ1-6	CASSPLGGQGGSPLHF	TGTGCCAGCTCACCACTGGGGGGCCAGGGAGGTTCACCCCTCCACTTT
many	TRBV5-1	TRBD2	TRBJ2-5	CASSLQAGGGQETQYF	TGCGCCAGCAGCTTGCAGGCGGGGGGAGGCCAAGAGACCCAGTACTTC
many	TRBV20-1	NA	TRBJ2-3	CSAHEVGDTQYF	TGCAGTGCTCACGAGGTCGGAGATACGCAGTATTTT
many	TRBV10-3	NA	TRBJ2-7	CAISVGQLSAEQYF	TGTGCCATCAGTGTAGGACAGTTGTCCGCGGAGCAGTACTTC
NA	TRBV4-1	TRBD2	TRBJ2-1	CASSQDPGLFNEQFF	TGCGCCAGCAGCCAGGACCCGGGACTATTCAATGAGCAGTTCTTC
many	TRBV2	NA	TRBJ2-3	CASSVEGADTQYF	TGTGCCAGCAGCGTGGAAGGGGCAGATACGCAGTATTTT
many	TRBV30	NA	TRBJ2-1	CAWSMQVYNEQFF	TGTGCCTGGAGTATGCAGGTTTACAATGAGCAGTTCTTC
many	TRBV24-1	NA	TRBJ2-1	CATSDLQYATGAYEQFF	TGTGCCACCAGTGATTTGCAGTACGCGACGGGGGCTTATGAGCAGTTCTTC
many	TRBV28	NA	TRBJ2-1	CASTAYNEQFF	TGTGCCAGCACTGCCTACAATGAGCAGTTCTTC
few	TRBV12-3/TRBV12-4	TRBD1	TRBJ1-2	CASTNHGTGGAINYGYTF	TGTGCCAGCACCAACCACGGGACAGGGGGTGCTATTAACTATGGCTACACCTTC
few	TRBV10-3	TRBD1	TRBJ2-7	CAISGGQGAYEQYF	TGTGCCATCAGTGGGGGACAGGGAGCCTACGAGCAGTACTTC
many	TRBV7-2	NA	TRBJ1-4	CASSLDAGAGEKLFF	TGTGCCAGCAGCTTAGATGCAGGTGCCGGTGAAAAACTGTTTTTT
few	TRBV4-1	NA	TRBJ2-1	CASSPPTVSYNEQFF	TGCGCCAGCAGCCCCCCGACAGTCTCCTACAATGAGCAGTTCTTC
many	TRBV20-1	TRBD2	TRBJ2-3	CSASSSGRTSTDTQYF	TGCAGTGCTAGCTCTAGCGGGAGGACTAGCACAGATACGCAGTATTTT
many	TRBV28	NA	TRBJ2-1	CASRSGSYNEQFF	TGTGCCAGCCGGTCGGGGTCCTACAATGAGCAGTTCTTC
many	TRBV4-1	TRBD1	TRBJ2-1	CASSLGTGAVSSYNEQFF	TGCGCCAGCAGCCTTGGGACAGGGGCCGTGTCCTCCTACAATGAGCAGTTCTTC
many	TRBV11-1	NA	TRBJ2-1	CASSFQQDRYNEQFF	TGTGCCAGCAGCTTCCAACAAGACCGCTACAATGAGCAGTTCTTC